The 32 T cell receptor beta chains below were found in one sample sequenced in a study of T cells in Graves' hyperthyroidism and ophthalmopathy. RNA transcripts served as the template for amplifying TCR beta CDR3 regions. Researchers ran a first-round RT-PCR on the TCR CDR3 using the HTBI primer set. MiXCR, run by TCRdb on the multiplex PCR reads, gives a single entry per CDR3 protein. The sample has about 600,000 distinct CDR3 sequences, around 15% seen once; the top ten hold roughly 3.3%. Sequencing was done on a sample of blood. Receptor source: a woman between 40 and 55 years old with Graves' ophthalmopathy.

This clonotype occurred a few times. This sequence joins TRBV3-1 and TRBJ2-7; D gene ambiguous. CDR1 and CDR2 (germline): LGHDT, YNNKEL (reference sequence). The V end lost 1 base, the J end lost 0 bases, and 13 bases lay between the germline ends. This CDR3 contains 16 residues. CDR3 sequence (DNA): TGTGCCAGCAGCCAAGTATACGGAAAGTCCTCCTACGAGCAGTACTTC. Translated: CASSQVYGKSSYEQYF.

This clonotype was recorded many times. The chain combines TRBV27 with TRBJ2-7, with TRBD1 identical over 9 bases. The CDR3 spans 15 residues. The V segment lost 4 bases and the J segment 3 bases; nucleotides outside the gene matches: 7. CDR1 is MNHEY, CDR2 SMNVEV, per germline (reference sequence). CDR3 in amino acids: CASSWASGQGYEQYF. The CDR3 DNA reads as TGTGCCAGCAGTTGGGCCTCGGGACAGGGCTACGAGCAGTACTTC.

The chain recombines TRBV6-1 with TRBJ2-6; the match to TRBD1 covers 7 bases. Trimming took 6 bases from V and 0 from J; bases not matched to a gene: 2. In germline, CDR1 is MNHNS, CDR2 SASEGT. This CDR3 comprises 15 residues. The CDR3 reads CASRGQDSGANVLTF. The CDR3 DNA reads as TGTGCCAGCAGAGGACAGGACTCTGGGGCCAACGTCCTGACTTTC.

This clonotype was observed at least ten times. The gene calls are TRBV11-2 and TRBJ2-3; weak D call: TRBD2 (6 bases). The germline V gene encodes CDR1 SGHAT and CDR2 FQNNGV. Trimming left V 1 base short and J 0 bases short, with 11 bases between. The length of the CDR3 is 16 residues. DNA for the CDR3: TGTGCCAGCAGCTTAGCAGGGACTTCTAGCACAGATACGCAGTATTTT. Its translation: CASSLAGTSSTDTQYF.

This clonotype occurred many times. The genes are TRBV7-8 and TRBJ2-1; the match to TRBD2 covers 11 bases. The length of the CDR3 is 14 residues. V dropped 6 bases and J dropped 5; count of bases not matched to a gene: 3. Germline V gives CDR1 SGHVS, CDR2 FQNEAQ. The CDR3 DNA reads TGTGCCAGCAGTAGCGGGAGGGTCGACAATGAGCAGTTCTTC. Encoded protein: CASSSGRVDNEQFF. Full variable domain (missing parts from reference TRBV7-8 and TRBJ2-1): GAGVSQSPRYKVAKRGQDVALRCDPISGHVSLFWYQQALGQGPEFLTYFQNEAQLDKSGLPSDRFFAERPEGSVSTLKIQRTQQEDSAVYLCASSSGRVDNEQFFGPGTRLTVL.

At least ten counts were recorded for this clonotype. The CDR3 here is CASSSGTYGYTF. The CDR3 nucleotides read TGTGCCAGCAGTTCCGGGACATATGGCTACACCTTC. The rearrangement links TRBV28 to TRBJ1-2; D possibly corresponds to TRBD1 (6 bases). The CDR3 consists of 12 residues. Germline V gives CDR1 MDHEN, CDR2 SYDVKM. V lost 4 bases to trimming and J lost 5 bases, with 8 bases between them.

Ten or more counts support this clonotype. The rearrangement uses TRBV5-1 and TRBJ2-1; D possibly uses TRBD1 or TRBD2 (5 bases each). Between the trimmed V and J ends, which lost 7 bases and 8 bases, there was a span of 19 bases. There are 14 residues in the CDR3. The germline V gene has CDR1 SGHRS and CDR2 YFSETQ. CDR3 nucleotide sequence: TGCGCCAGCGGGGACCAACCGATCGGCGATGAGCAGTTCTTC. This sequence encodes CASGDQPIGDEQFF.

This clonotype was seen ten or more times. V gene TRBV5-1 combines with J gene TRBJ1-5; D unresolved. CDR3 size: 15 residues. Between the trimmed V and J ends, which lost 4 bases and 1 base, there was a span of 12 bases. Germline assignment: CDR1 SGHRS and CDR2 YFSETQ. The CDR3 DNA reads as TGCGCCAGCAGCGCAACTTCGGGCAGCAATCAGCCCCAGCATTTT. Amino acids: CASSATSGSNQPQHF. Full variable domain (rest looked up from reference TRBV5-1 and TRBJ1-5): KAGVTQTPRYLIKTRGQQVTLSCSPISGHRSVSWYQQTPGQGLQFLFEYFSETQRNKGNFPGRFSGRQFSNSRSEMNVSTLELGDSALYLCASSATSGSNQPQHFGDGTRLSIL.

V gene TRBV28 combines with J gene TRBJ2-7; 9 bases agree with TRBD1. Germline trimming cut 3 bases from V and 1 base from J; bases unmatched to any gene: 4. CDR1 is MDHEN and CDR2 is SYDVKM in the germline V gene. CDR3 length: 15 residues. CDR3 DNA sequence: TGTGCCAGCAGTTTTCACGGGACAGGGTCCTACGAGCAGTACTTC. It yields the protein CASSFHGTGSYEQYF.

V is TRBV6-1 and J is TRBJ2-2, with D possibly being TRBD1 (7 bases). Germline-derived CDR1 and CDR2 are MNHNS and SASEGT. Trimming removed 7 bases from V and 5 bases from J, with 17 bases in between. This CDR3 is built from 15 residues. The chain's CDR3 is CASKFDREATGELFF. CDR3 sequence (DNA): TGTGCCAGCAAGTTCGACAGGGAGGCGACCGGGGAGCTGTTTTTT.

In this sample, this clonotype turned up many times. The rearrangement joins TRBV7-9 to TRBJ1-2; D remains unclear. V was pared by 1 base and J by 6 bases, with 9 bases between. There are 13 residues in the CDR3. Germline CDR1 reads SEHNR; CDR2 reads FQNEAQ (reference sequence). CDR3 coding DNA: TGTGCCAGCAGCTTAGACGGATCCGATGGCTACACCTTC. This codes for CASSLDGSDGYTF.

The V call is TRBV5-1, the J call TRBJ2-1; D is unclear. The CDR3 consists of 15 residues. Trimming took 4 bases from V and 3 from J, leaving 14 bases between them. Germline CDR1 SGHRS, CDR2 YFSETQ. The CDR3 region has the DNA TGCGCCAGCAGCCCGGACGTGGCTATCTACAATGAGCAGTTCTTC. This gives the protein CASSPDVAIYNEQFF.

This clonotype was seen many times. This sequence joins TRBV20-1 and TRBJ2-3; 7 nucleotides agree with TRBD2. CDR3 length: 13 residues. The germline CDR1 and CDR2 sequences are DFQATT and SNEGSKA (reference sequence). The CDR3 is CTASGERSDTQYF. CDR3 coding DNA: TGCACGGCTAGCGGAGAAAGATCAGATACGCAGTATTTT.

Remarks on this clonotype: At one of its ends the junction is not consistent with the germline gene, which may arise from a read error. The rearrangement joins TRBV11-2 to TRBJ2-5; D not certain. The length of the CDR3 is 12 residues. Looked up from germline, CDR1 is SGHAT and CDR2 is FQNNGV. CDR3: CAGSLDRKTQYF. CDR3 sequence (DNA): TGTGCCGGCAGCTTAGATCGGAAGACCCAGTACTTC.

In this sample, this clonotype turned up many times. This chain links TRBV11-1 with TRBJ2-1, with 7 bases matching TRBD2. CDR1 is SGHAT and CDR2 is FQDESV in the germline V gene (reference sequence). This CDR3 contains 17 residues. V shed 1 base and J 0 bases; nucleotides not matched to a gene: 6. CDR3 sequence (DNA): TGTGCCAGCAGCTTAGGTTGGGGGGGGAGCTCCTACAATGAGCAGTTCTTC. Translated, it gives CASSLGWGGSSYNEQFF.

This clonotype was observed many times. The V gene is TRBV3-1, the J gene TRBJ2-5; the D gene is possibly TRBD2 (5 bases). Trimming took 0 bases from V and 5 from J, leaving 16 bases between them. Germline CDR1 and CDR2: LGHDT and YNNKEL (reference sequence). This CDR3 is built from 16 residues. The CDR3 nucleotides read TGTGCCAGCAGCCAAGATCGTGGACTCCGCCGCGAGACCCAGTACTTC. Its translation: CASSQDRGLRRETQYF.

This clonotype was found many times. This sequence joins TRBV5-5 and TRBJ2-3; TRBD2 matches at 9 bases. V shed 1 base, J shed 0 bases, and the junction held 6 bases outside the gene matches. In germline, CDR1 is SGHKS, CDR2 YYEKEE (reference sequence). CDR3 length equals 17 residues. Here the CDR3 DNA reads TGTGCCAGCAGCTTGCTTCTAGCGGGGTCTAGCACAGATACGCAGTATTTT. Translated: CASSLLLAGSSTDTQYF. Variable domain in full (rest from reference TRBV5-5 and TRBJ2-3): DAGVTQSPTHLIKTRGQQVTLRCSPISGHKSVSWYQQVLGQGPQFIFQYYEKEERGRGNFPDRFSARQFPNYSSELNVNALLLGDSALYLCASSLLLAGSSTDTQYFGPGTRLTVL.

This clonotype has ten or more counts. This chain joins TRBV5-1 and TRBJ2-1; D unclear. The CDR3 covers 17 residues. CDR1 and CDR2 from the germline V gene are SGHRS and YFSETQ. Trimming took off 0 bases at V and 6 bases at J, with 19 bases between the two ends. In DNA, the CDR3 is TGCGCCAGCAGCTTGGCTCCCCGGCTACTAAAACGCAATGAGCAGTTCTTC. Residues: CASSLAPRLLKRNEQFF.

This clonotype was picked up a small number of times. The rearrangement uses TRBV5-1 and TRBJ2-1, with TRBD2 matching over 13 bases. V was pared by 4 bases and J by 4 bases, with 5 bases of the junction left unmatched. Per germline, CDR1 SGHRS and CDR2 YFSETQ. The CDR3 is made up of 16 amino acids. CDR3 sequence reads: CASSRGLAGVYNEQFF. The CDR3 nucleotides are TGCGCCAGCAGCAGAGGACTAGCGGGAGTATACAATGAGCAGTTCTTC.

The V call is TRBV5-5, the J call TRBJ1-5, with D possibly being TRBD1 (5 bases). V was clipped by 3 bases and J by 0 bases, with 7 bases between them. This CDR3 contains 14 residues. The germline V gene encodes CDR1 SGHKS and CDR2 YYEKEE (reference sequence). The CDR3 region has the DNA TGTGCCAGCAGCTGGGACCATAGCAATCAGCCCCAGCATTTT. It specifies CASSWDHSNQPQHF.

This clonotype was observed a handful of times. The CDR3 DNA reads as TGTGCCAGTAGCCCTAGTTCTAGCGGGAGGGCCGTAAATGAGCAGTTCTTC. Translated, it gives CASSPSSSGRAVNEQFF. This chain uses TRBV19 with TRBJ2-1; 12 bases fit TRBD2. Trimming cost V 6 bases and J 7 bases; bases outside gene matches: 13. CDR1 and CDR2 (germline): LNHDA, SQIVND (reference sequence). The CDR3 is made up of 17 amino acids.

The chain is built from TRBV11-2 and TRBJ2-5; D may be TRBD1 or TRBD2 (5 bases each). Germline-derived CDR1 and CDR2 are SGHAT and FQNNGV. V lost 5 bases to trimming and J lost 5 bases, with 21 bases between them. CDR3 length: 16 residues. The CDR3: CASSPADGRGGETQYF. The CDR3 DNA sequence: TGTGCCAGCAGCCCAGCCGACGGACGGGGCGGGGAGACCCAGTACTTC.

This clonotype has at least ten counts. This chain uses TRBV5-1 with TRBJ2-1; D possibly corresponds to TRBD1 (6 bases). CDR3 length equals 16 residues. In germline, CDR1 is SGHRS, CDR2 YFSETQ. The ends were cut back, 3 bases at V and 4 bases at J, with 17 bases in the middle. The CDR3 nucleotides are TGCGCCAGCAGCTCCCTAACCGGGACACAATACAATGAGCAGTTCTTC. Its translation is CASSSLTGTQYNEQFF. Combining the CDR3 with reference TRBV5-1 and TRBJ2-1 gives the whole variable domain KAGVTQTPRYLIKTRGQQVTLSCSPISGHRSVSWYQQTPGQGLQFLFEYFSETQRNKGNFPGRFSGRQFSNSRSEMNVSTLELGDSALYLCASSSLTGTQYNEQFFGPGTRLTVL.

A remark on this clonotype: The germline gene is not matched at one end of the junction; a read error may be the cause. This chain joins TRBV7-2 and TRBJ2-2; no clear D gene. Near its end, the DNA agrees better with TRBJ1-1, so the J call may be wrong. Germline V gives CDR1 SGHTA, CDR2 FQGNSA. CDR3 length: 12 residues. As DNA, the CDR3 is TGTGCCAGCAGCTCTACAGCCACTGGAGCTTTCTTT. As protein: CASSSTATGAFF.

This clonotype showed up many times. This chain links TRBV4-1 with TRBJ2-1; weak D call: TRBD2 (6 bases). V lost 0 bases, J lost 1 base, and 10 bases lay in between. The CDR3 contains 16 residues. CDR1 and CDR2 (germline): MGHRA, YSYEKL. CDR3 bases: TGCGCCAGCAGCCAAGACCCAGGGACTTCCTACAATGAGCAGTTCTTC. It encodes CASSQDPGTSYNEQFF.

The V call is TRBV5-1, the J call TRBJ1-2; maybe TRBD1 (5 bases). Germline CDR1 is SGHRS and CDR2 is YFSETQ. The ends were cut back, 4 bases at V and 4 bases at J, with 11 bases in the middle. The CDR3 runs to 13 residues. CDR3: CASSPRDPYGYTF. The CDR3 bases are TGCGCCAGCAGCCCCCGGGACCCCTATGGCTACACCTTC. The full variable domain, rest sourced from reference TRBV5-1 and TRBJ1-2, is KAGVTQTPRYLIKTRGQQVTLSCSPISGHRSVSWYQQTPGQGLQFLFEYFSETQRNKGNFPGRFSGRQFSNSRSEMNVSTLELGDSALYLCASSPRDPYGYTFGSGTRLTVV.

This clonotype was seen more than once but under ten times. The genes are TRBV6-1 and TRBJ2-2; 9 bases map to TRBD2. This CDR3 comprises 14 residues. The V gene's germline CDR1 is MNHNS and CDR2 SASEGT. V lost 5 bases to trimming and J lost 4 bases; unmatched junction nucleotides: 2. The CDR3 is CASSPTSGTGELFF. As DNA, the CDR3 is TGTGCCAGCAGTCCGACTAGCGGCACCGGGGAGCTGTTTTTT.

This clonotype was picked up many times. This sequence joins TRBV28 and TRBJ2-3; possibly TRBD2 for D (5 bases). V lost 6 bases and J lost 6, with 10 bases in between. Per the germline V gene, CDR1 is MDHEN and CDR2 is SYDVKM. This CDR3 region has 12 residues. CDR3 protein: CASSLLEDTQYF. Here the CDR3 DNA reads TGTGCCAGCAGCCTACTAGAGGATACGCAGTATTTT.

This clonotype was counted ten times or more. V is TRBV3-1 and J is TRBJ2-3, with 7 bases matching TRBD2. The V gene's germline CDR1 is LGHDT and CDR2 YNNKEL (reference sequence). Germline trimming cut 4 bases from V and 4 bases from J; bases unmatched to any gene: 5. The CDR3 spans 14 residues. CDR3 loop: CASSLASGADTQYF. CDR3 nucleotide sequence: TGTGCCAGCAGCCTCGCTAGCGGTGCAGATACGCAGTATTTT.

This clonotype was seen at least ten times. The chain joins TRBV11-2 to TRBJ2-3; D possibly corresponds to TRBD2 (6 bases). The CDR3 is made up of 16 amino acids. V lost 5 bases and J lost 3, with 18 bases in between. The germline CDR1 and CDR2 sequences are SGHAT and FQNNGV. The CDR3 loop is CASSPGTLLRTDTQYF. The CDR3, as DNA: TGTGCCAGCAGCCCTGGGACTCTCTTAAGGACAGATACGCAGTATTTT.

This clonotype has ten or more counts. The CDR3 protein is CASRTGGKVQPQHF. DNA for the CDR3: TGTGCCAGCAGAACAGGGGGCAAGGTTCAGCCCCAGCATTTT. V and J are TRBV28 and TRBJ1-5, with 9 bases that match TRBD1. Germline loops: CDR1 MDHEN, CDR2 SYDVKM. The CDR3 contains 14 residues. J lost 6 bases, V lost 6 bases, and 6 bases had no gene match.

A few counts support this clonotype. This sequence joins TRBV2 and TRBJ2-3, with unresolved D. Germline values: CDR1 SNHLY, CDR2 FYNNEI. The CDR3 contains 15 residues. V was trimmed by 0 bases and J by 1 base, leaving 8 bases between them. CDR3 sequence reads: CASSEAGFGTDTQYF. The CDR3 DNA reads TGTGCCAGCAGTGAAGCTGGGTTCGGCACAGATACGCAGTATTTT.